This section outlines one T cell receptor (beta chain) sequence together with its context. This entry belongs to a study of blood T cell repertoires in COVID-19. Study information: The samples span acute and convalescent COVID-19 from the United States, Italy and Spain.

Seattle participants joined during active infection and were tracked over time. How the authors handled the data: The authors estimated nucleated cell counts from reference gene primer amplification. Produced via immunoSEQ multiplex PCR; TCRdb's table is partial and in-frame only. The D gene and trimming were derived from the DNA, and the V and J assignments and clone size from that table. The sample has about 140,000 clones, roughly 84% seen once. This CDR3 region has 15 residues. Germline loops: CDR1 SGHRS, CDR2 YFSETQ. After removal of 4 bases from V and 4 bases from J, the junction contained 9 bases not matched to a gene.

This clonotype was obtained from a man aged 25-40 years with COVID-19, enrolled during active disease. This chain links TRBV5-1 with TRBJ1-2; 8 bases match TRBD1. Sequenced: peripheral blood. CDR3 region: CASSERTGTGYGYTF. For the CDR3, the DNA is TGCGCCAGCAGCGAACGGACAGGGACAGGCTATGGCTACACCTTC.